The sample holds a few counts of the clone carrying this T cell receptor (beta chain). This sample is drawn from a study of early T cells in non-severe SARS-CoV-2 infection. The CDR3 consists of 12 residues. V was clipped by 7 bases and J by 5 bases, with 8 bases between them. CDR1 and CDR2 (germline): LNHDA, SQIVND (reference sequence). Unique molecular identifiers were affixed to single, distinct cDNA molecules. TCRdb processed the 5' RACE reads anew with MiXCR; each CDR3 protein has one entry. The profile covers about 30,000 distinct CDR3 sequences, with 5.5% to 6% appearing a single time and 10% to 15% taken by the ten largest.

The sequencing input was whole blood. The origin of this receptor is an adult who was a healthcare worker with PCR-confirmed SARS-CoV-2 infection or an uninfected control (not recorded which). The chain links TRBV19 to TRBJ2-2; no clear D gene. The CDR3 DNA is TGTGCCAGTAATCTGGTTACCGGGGAGCTGTTTTTT. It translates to CASNLVTGELFF.